These 23 T cell receptor beta chains came from one sample sequenced in a study of T cells in Graves' hyperthyroidism and ophthalmopathy. There were TCR beta CDR3 regions amplified from RNA transcripts. The HTBI primer set served for first-round RT-PCR of the TCR CDR3. TCRdb itself ran the multiplex PCR reads through MiXCR, one entry per CDR3 protein. The table includes 300,000 to 400,000 distinct CDR3 sequences, approximately 22% detected once. Input material: blood. The receptors were gathered from a woman aged 45-59 years with Graves' hyperthyroidism.

This chain uses TRBV15 with TRBJ1-2, with unresolved D. The germline V and J ends were trimmed by 1 base and 4 bases, with 16 bases remaining between them. The CDR3 covers 16 residues. The germline gives CDR1 LNHNV, CDR2 YYDKDF (reference sequence). The CDR3 sequence: CATSRGGAEGLYGYTF. The CDR3 DNA follows: TGTGCCACCAGCAGAGGGGGTGCAGAGGGCCTCTATGGCTACACCTTC. Complete variable domain (other parts from reference TRBV15 and TRBJ1-2): DAMVIQNPRYQVTQFGKPVTLSCSQTLNHNVMYWYQQKSSQAPKLLFHYYDKDFNNEADTPDNFQSRRPNTSFCFLDIRSPGLGDTAMYLCATSRGGAEGLYGYTFGSGTRLTVV.

This rearrangement joins TRBV5-1 to TRBJ2-2, with 9 bases that match TRBD1. V lost 4 bases and J lost 0; bases outside the gene matches: 7. Germline CDR1 is SGHRS and CDR2 is YFSETQ. The CDR3 extends over 17 amino acids. CDR3 region: CASSGDRVGANTGELFF. The CDR3 bases are TGCGCCAGCAGCGGGGACAGGGTAGGAGCGAACACCGGGGAGCTGTTTTTT.

This clonotype was recorded many times. The chain recombines TRBV24-1 with TRBJ1-6; perhaps TRBD1 as D (6 bases). The CDR3 sequence is 14 residues long. Germline CDR1 KGHDR, CDR2 SFDVKD. V lost 7 bases to trimming and J lost 5 bases, with 11 bases between them. The CDR3 DNA reads TGTGCCACCAGCCCGGGACACAATAATTCACCCCTCCACTTT. This codes for CATSPGHNNSPLHF.

The chain joins TRBV6-1 to TRBJ1-3; no definite D call. The ends were cut back, 2 bases at V and 4 bases at J, with 15 bases in the middle. The CDR3 runs to 16 residues. The germline V gene encodes CDR1 MNHNS and CDR2 SASEGT. The CDR3, as DNA: TGTGCCAGCAGTGAATCCGCGTTGCCTTGGGGAAACACCATATATTTT. This translates into CASSESALPWGNTIYF.

The genes are TRBV19 and TRBJ2-1; D possibly corresponds to TRBD2 (5 bases). Trimming stripped 2 bases from V and 0 bases from J, with 11 bases between. Germline V gives CDR1 LNHDA, CDR2 SQIVND (reference sequence). CDR3 length: 16 residues. DNA of the CDR3: TGTGCCAGTAGTATAAGGCAGGCGGGCTCCTACAATGAGCAGTTCTTC. Its protein product is CASSIRQAGSYNEQFF.

The rearrangement uses TRBV28 and TRBJ2-2; 7 bases map to TRBD1. The CDR3 consists of 15 residues. The germline gives CDR1 MDHEN, CDR2 SYDVKM. V lost 8 bases and J lost 2; bases outside the gene matches: 8. The CDR3 is CASENRGFNTGELFF. CDR3 bases: TGTGCCAGCGAGAACAGGGGCTTTAACACCGGGGAGCTGTTTTTT.

The table lists this clonotype with a few counts. The V and J genes are TRBV20-1 and TRBJ2-1; D possibly corresponds to TRBD1 (6 bases). V shed 2 bases and J shed 0 bases, with 8 bases lying between them. Germline V gene data show CDR1 as DFQATT and CDR2 as SNEGSKA (reference sequence). The CDR3 extends over 14 amino acids. The CDR3: CSARRTVSYNEQFF. The CDR3 DNA reads as TGCAGTGCTAGAAGGACAGTCTCCTACAATGAGCAGTTCTTC.

The chain employs TRBV28 and TRBJ1-3; no reliable D call. The CDR3 spans 12 residues. Trimming pared 11 bases from V and 4 bases from J, leaving 12 bases between. Germline CDR1 and CDR2: MDHEN and SYDVKM. The CDR3 reads CARTPTGNTIYF. The CDR3 coding sequence is TGTGCCCGCACCCCGACAGGAAACACCATATATTTT.

The chain uses TRBV4-1 and TRBJ1-3; a weak D match, TRBD1 (6 bases). The CDR3 consists of 14 residues. V was cut by 1 base and J by 10 bases, with 14 bases left in between. Germline loops: CDR1 MGHRA, CDR2 YSYEKL. In DNA, the CDR3 is TGCGCCAGCAGCCAAGTTCTGGGGGCAGGGACCATATATTTT. It translates to CASSQVLGAGTIYF.

This clonotype was counted ten times or more. The chain has TRBV9 and TRBJ2-7, with D hard to call. The CDR3 is 15 residues long. V was trimmed by 0 bases and J by 6 bases, leaving 16 bases between them. Germline V gives CDR1 SGDLS, CDR2 YYNGEE. CDR3 DNA sequence: TGTGCCAGCAGCGTAGACCCCAGCCCTATCCGCGAGCAGTACTTC. This codes for CASSVDPSPIREQYF.

As for this clonotype: Given a much more abundant clone one base away, this may be a read error. The chain has TRBV5-1 and TRBJ1-5; D remains ambiguous. The length of the CDR3 is 15 residues. In germline, CDR1 is SGHRS, CDR2 YFSETQ. The CDR3 DNA reads TGCGCCAGCAGCTTGGACGGAAATAGCATTCAGCCCCAGCATTTT. It is translated as CASSLDGNSIQPQHF.

The gene calls are TRBV3-1 and TRBJ1-1, with a weak D call TRBD1 (5 bases). The V gene lost 9 bases and the J gene lost 4 bases, with 18 bases spanning the gap. Germline lookup yields CDR1 LGHDT and CDR2 YNNKEL (reference sequence). The CDR3 contains 14 residues. CDR3: CASSNRDRGTEAFF. Here the CDR3 DNA reads TGTGCCAGTTCGAACCGAGACAGAGGCACTGAAGCTTTCTTT.

V is TRBV28 and J is TRBJ1-2; 8 nucleotides line up with TRBD1. The CDR3 extends over 17 amino acids. Unmatched junction bases numbered 15, after V lost 5 bases and J lost 4 bases. Germline CDR1 and CDR2: MDHEN and SYDVKM. The CDR3 DNA is TGTGCCAGCAGTCAGATGCCCCGACAGGGGCGCGCCTATGGCTACACCTTC. Its translation is CASSQMPRQGRAYGYTF.

This clonotype was recorded at least ten times. The V and J genes are TRBV15 and TRBJ2-5, with TRBD2 matching over 8 bases. The germline V gene encodes CDR1 LNHNV and CDR2 YYDKDF (reference sequence). V lost 8 bases to trimming and J lost 4 bases; unmatched junction nucleotides: 9. The CDR3 covers 14 residues. In nucleotides, the CDR3 is TGTGCCACCGCTAGGACTAGCCGGGGAGAGACCCAGTACTTC. Encoded protein: CATARTSRGETQYF.

This chain links TRBV20-1 with TRBJ2-7; 7 bases fit TRBD1. Germline values: CDR1 DFQATT, CDR2 SNEGSKA (reference sequence). V lost 2 bases, J lost 3 bases, and 7 bases stayed unmatched. The CDR3 loop spans 14 amino acids. CDR3 in amino acids: CSARLGRQGYEQYF. For the CDR3, the DNA is TGCAGTGCTAGATTGGGGCGACAGGGCTACGAGCAGTACTTC.

The chain couples TRBV7-3 to TRBJ2-7, with D perhaps matching TRBD2 (6 bases). CDR1 and CDR2 from the germline V gene are SGHTA and FQGTGA. The CDR3 loop spans 16 amino acids. V was trimmed by 2 bases and J by 0 bases, leaving 14 bases between them. The CDR3: CASSLYPSANSYEQYF. DNA of the CDR3: TGTGCCAGCAGCTTATACCCTAGCGCAAACTCCTACGAGCAGTACTTC.

V and J are TRBV28 and TRBJ1-2; a possible D gene is TRBD1 (5 bases). The CDR3 totals 16 residues. Trimming took 6 bases from V and 0 from J, leaving 17 bases between them. Germline V CDR1 and CDR2: MDHEN, SYDVKM. The CDR3 region is CASSRGAATPNYGYTF. The CDR3 coding sequence is TGTGCCAGCAGCCGCGGGGCAGCTACTCCTAACTATGGCTACACCTTC.

This chain joins TRBV20-1 and TRBJ2-5, with D possibly matching TRBD2 (5 bases). Germline V gives CDR1 DFQATT, CDR2 SNEGSKA (reference sequence). V was shortened by 6 bases and J by 2 bases, with 16 bases between the two germline ends. The CDR3 covers 14 residues. The CDR3 protein is CSAPAATGQETQYF. The CDR3 DNA reads TGCAGTGCCCCAGCTGCAACGGGGCAAGAGACCCAGTACTTC.

The chain carries TRBV6-1 and TRBJ2-4, with 7 nucleotides matching TRBD1. V was pared by 0 bases and J by 10 bases, with 3 bases of the junction left unmatched. Germline V gene data show CDR1 as MNHNS and CDR2 as SASEGT. This CDR3 spans 13 amino acids. The CDR3 DNA is TGTGCCAGCAGTGAAGCGGGACAGCAAATTCAGTACTTC. Translating it yields CASSEAGQQIQYF.

This clonotype was counted many times. V is TRBV12-3 or TRBV12-4 and J is TRBJ1-1; D possibly corresponds to TRBD1 (6 bases). Trimming removed 2 bases at V and 0 bases at J, with 7 bases between. There are 14 residues in the CDR3. CDR3 DNA: TGTGCCAGCAGTTTAAGGGGGATGAACACTGAAGCTTTCTTT. It codes for CASSLRGMNTEAFF.

The V and J genes are TRBV7-9 and TRBJ2-5; TRBD2 matches at 16 bases. The CDR3 loop spans 17 amino acids. The germline V gene has CDR1 SEHNR and CDR2 FQNEAQ (reference sequence). After removal of 7 bases from V and 5 bases from J, the junction contained 10 bases not matched to a gene. The CDR3 region is CASTPGTSGGASETQYF. The CDR3 DNA reads as TGTGCCAGCACCCCCGGGACTAGCGGGGGGGCCTCGGAGACCCAGTACTTC.

A word on this clonotype: This sequence may be a read error, since a much larger clone differs from it by one base. The gene calls are TRBV11-3 and TRBJ2-1; TRBD2 aligns across 9 bases. CDR1 and CDR2 from the germline V gene are SGHNT and YENEEA. The CDR3 consists of 16 residues. The ends lost 3 bases at V and 8 bases at J; junction bases unmatched: 11. For the CDR3, the DNA is TGTGCCAGCAGCTTTGGGCGGGGGGGACTTTACGATGAGCAGTTCTTC. Translated, it gives CASSFGRGGLYDEQFF. Variable domain in full (rest from reference TRBV11-3 and TRBJ2-1): EAGVVQSPRYKIIEKKQPVAFWCNPISGHNTLYWYLQNLGQGPELLIRYENEEAVDDSQLPKDRFSAERLKGVDSTLKIQPAELGDSAVYLCASSFGRGGLYDEQFFGPGTRLTVL.

This clonotype was seen at least ten times. The chain carries TRBV12-3 or TRBV12-4 and TRBJ2-2; TRBD1 matches 8 bases. With 7 bases clipped from V and 1 base from J, the junction kept 8 bases outside the gene matches. The CDR3 runs 16 residues. For the CDR3, the DNA is TGTGCCAGCAAACCGACAGGGGTCAGGAACACCGGGGAGCTGTTTTTT. Translation gives CASKPTGVRNTGELFF.